This TCR beta chain appears in the sequencing data of a study of shared clonotypes between healthy human individuals. Produced via immunoSEQ multiplex PCR; TCRdb's table is partial and in-frame only. The sample shows fewer than 3 million clones, under 95% of them seen only once. The CDR3 has 15 amino acids. V lost 2 bases, J lost 1 base, and 4 bases stayed unmatched. In germline, CDR1 is SGHNT, CDR2 YYREEE (reference sequence). General study findings and limits: Among a few donors, roughly 5.4% of naive CD4 clonotypes were found in common. Represented genetic and exposure-history diversity was restricted by having few donors.

Notes on this clone: The antigen remains undetermined.

Memory CD4+ cells were the fraction left after CD45RA+ naive selection. The sequencing sample was made of naive CD4+ T cells from PBMCs. Subset here: CD45RA+ positively selected. This TCR came from a man between 18 and 29 years old in good health. Some clones in this sample may be carry-over from other donors' samples. The V call is TRBV5-4, the J call TRBJ2-5, with TRBD2 matching over 8 bases. The CDR3: CASSLTGGGQETQYF. As DNA, the CDR3 is TGTGCCAGCAGCTTAACGGGGGGGGGCCAAGAGACCCAGTACTTC.